These 18 T cell receptor beta chains came from one sample sequenced in a study of beta chain features in type 1 diabetes. What was sequenced were expressed TCRB transcripts, since all of the isolated RNA had been reverse transcribed. TCRdb keeps only in-frame clones here, not all; method: immunoSEQ multiplex PCR. The sample lists about 140,000 clones, about 7% occurring once. The source material was central memory CD4+ T cells from blood. All receptors derive from a woman aged 25 to 39 in good health.

In this sample, this clone turned up a few times. The chain uses TRBV6-5 and TRBJ2-1; 7 bases agree with TRBD1. This CDR3 spans 13 amino acids. CDR1 and CDR2 (germline): MNHEY, SVGAGI. Trimming at V came to 2 bases and at J to 12 bases, leaving 7 bases not matched to a gene. The CDR3: CASSYPGQAGQFF. CDR3 DNA: TGTGCCAGCAGTTACCCAGGACAGGCCGGGCAGTTCTTC.

This clone is a singleton in its sample. The chain couples TRBV11-2 to TRBJ1-4; TRBD1 agrees at 7 bases. The CDR3 totals 16 residues. V lost 5 bases, J lost 7 bases, and 13 bases stayed unmatched. Germline V gene data show CDR1 as SGHAT and CDR2 as FQNNGV. DNA for the CDR3: TGTGCCAGCAGCACTCGTACCGGGACAGTATTTGAAAAACTGTTTTTT. It encodes CASSTRTGTVFEKLFF.

The rearrangement links TRBV6-1 to TRBJ2-7, with 12 bases aligning to TRBD2. Germline V CDR1 and CDR2: MNHNS, SASEGT. The CDR3 totals 14 residues. V dropped 6 bases and J dropped 3; count of bases not matched to a gene: 3. The CDR3 DNA reads as TGTGCCAGCAGCACGACTAGCGGGAGCTACGAGCAGTACTTC. This sequence encodes CASSTTSGSYEQYF.

Remarks on this clone: Other DNA sequences in the sample encode the same CDR3. The chain has TRBV14 and TRBJ2-5; TRBD1 matches 7 bases. This CDR3 is 15 amino acids long. V shed 4 bases, J shed 5 bases, and the junction held 10 bases outside the gene matches. Per germline, CDR1 SGHDN and CDR2 FVKESK. CDR3 coding DNA: TGTGCCAGCAGCCGAGAGGGACAGCTGTGGGAGACCCAGTACTTC. Protein product: CASSREGQLWETQYF.

The J gene is TRBJ1-5, the V gene TRBV19, with 8 positions matching TRBD1. The V gene's germline CDR1 is LNHDA and CDR2 SQIVND (reference sequence). The trim removed 4 bases at V and 5 bases at J, leaving 7 bases unmatched. This CDR3 spans 15 amino acids. CDR3 residues: CASSRKTGEYQPQHF. CDR3 nucleotide sequence: TGTGCCAGTAGTAGAAAGACAGGGGAGTATCAGCCCCAGCATTTT.

The sample holds a few counts of this clone. This CDR3 is CASSPIGGGYTF. CDR3 nucleotides: TGTGCCAGCAGCCCGATAGGCGGTGGCTACACCTTC. This rearrangement joins TRBV5-4 to TRBJ1-2; no clear D gene. CDR1 is SGHNT, CDR2 YYREEE, per germline (reference sequence). The germline V and J ends were trimmed by 4 bases and 7 bases, with 11 bases remaining between them. The CDR3 is 12 amino acids.

The V gene is TRBV27, the J gene TRBJ1-2; 8 nucleotides align to TRBD1. This CDR3 contains 14 residues. CDR1 and CDR2 (germline): MNHEY, SMNVEV (reference sequence). J lost 4 bases, V lost 5 bases, and 6 bases had no gene match. The chain's CDR3 is CASSPQTGVYGYTF. In DNA, the CDR3 is TGTGCCAGCAGTCCGCAGACAGGGGTCTATGGCTACACCTTC.

This clone was seen more than once but under ten times. V usage is TRBV28 and J usage is TRBJ1-5; D gene ambiguous. CDR1 is MDHEN, CDR2 SYDVKM, per germline. Trimming stripped 3 bases from V and 2 bases from J, with 8 bases between. The CDR3 is made up of 14 amino acids. This CDR3 reads CASSLAGGNQPQHF. In DNA, the CDR3 is TGTGCCAGCAGTTTGGCTGGTGGCAATCAGCCCCAGCATTTT.

This clone was picked up a small number of times. This sequence joins TRBV11-2 and TRBJ2-7, with 7 bases lining up with TRBD2. This CDR3 is built from 14 residues. V lost 1 base to trimming and J lost 5 bases; unmatched junction nucleotides: 5. The germline CDR1 and CDR2 sequences are SGHAT and FQNNGV. The CDR3: CASSLASGPHEQYF. DNA of the CDR3: TGTGCCAGCAGCTTAGCTAGCGGCCCTCACGAGCAGTACTTC.

This chain links TRBV9 with TRBJ2-3, with D possibly matching TRBD2 (5 bases). V was pared by 4 bases and J by 1 base, with 10 bases between. The CDR3 runs 14 residues. The germline V gene encodes CDR1 SGDLS and CDR2 YYNGEE. CDR3 region: CASSPQRGTDTQYF. The CDR3 nucleotides read TGTGCCAGCAGCCCCCAGAGGGGCACAGATACGCAGTATTTT.

This clone was found a few times. A junction boundary mismatches the germline segment, possibly from a read error. The chain carries TRBV9 and TRBJ2-5; no reliable D call. Germline loops: CDR1 SGDLS, CDR2 YYNGEE. The CDR3 is made up of 14 amino acids. DNA of the CDR3: TGTGCCAGCAGCGCCTCTCCCAACGCAGAGGCCCAGTACTTC. This translates into CASSASPNAEAQYF.

The chain uses TRBV9 and TRBJ2-1; D is unclear. V shed 4 bases and J shed 9 bases, with 17 bases lying between them. The CDR3 contains 14 residues. The germline V gene has CDR1 SGDLS and CDR2 YYNGEE. The CDR3 DNA reads TGTGCCAGCAGCATCCAGAATGTTGCCTCTGAGCAGTTCTTC. Its translation: CASSIQNVASEQFF.

In this sample, this clone turned up many times. CDR3 nucleotide sequence: TGTGCCAGCAGCTCTGGACAGGACAATGAGCAGTTCTTC. Translating gives CASSSGQDNEQFF. The chain couples TRBV7-9 to TRBJ2-1; 7 bases fit TRBD1. V shed 4 bases and J 5 bases; nucleotides not matched to a gene: 2. The CDR3 sequence is 13 residues long. Germline values: CDR1 SEHNR, CDR2 FQNEAQ (reference sequence). Drawing the rest from reference TRBV7-9 and TRBJ2-1, the complete variable domain is DTGVSQNPRHKITKRGQNVTFRCDPISEHNRLYWYRQTLGQGPEFLTYFQNEAQLEKSRLLSDRFSAERPKGSFSTLEIQRTEQGDSAMYLCASSSGQDNEQFFGPGTRLTVL.

This clone was observed a handful of times. V usage is TRBV20-1 and J usage is TRBJ2-7; D gene unclear. CDR1 and CDR2 (germline): DFQATT, SNEGSKA (reference sequence). Deletions cut 6 bases from V and 4 bases from J, with 7 bases between. The CDR3 is 10 amino acids. CDR3 DNA: TGCAGTGCGTATAGTTACGAGCAGTACTTC. It translates to CSAYSYEQYF.

V usage is TRBV28 and J usage is TRBJ2-5; D gene ambiguous. In germline, CDR1 is MDHEN, CDR2 SYDVKM. V was shortened by 2 bases and J by 4 bases, with 11 bases between the two germline ends. This CDR3 comprises 14 residues. CDR3 residues: CASSLRPNRETQYF. The CDR3 region has the DNA TGTGCCAGCAGTTTAAGGCCAAACAGAGAGACCCAGTACTTC.

This clone turned up a few times. Other DNA variants within this sample encode the same CDR3. CDR3 nucleotides: TGTGCCAGCAGTTACTCAAACAGGGGGCCAGATACGCAGTATTTT. Translating gives CASSYSNRGPDTQYF. The chain links TRBV6-5 to TRBJ2-3; TRBD1 matches 9 bases. This CDR3 spans 15 amino acids. Germline trimming cut 0 bases from V and 4 bases from J; bases unmatched to any gene: 2. Germline CDR1 and CDR2: MNHEY and SVGAGI.

This clone was recorded a few times. This chain uses TRBV19 with TRBJ2-1, with 7 bases that match TRBD1. The CDR3 sequence is 14 residues long. The V gene end was trimmed by 3 bases and the J gene end by 6 bases; junction bases not matched to a gene: 5. Per the germline V gene, CDR1 is LNHDA and CDR2 is SQIVND (reference sequence). The CDR3 bases are TGTGCCAGTAGTATCAGGGGGTTCGGCAATGAGCAGTTCTTC. This gives the protein CASSIRGFGNEQFF.

The V and J genes are TRBV19 and TRBJ2-1, with a weak D call TRBD1 (5 bases). This CDR3 spans 17 amino acids. Trimming cost V 2 bases and J 6 bases, with 20 bases left between them. Looked up from germline, CDR1 is LNHDA and CDR2 is SQIVND (reference sequence). CDR3 protein: CASSISGQPTFSNEQFF. CDR3 nucleotides: TGTGCCAGTAGTATATCAGGGCAGCCCACCTTCTCCAATGAGCAGTTCTTC.